Presented here are 30 T cell receptor beta chains from one specimen sequenced in a study of T cell clonotyping in hematopoietic cell transplantation. As to time point: recipient sample about 28 days before transplant, after cytoreduction. Profiling relied on immunoSEQ multiplex PCR, and the TCRdb table lists in-frame clones only, not all of them. The profile shows around 37,000 clones, 85% of them singletons. The sequences come from peripheral blood mononuclear cells, collected before stem cell transplant. Source of these receptors: a man aged 55 to 70 with acute myeloid leukemia. Some clones in this sample may be carry-over from other donors' samples.

The chain uses TRBV29-1 and TRBJ1-1, with D perhaps TRBD1 (6 bases). The V end was cut by 2 bases, the J end by 0 bases, with 13 bases between. The CDR3 extends over 15 amino acids. Germline values: CDR1 SQVTM, CDR2 ANQGSEA. The CDR3 sequence is CSVETGTLVNTEAFF. As DNA, the CDR3 is TGCAGCGTTGAAACAGGGACGTTGGTGAACACTGAAGCTTTCTTT.

This rearrangement joins TRBV5-4 to TRBJ1-1; possibly TRBD1 for D (5 bases). This CDR3 has 13 amino acids. V was shortened by 1 base and J by 4 bases, with 8 bases between the two germline ends. The germline gives CDR1 SGHNT, CDR2 YYREEE (reference sequence). The CDR3 DNA sequence: TGTGCCAGCAGCTTGCAGGGAACCACTGAAGCTTTCTTT. It encodes CASSLQGTTEAFF. Supplemented by reference TRBV5-4 and TRBJ1-1, the full variable domain reads ETGVTQSPTHLIKTRGQQVTLRCSSQSGHNTVSWYQQALGQGPQFIFQYYREEENGRGNFPPRFSGLQFPNYSSELNVNALELDDSALYLCASSLQGTTEAFFGQGTRLTVV.

In nucleotides, the CDR3 is TGTGCCAGCAGCGTACGGAGCGGCGAGACCCAGTACTTC. Translating it yields CASSVRSGETQYF. The genes are TRBV9 and TRBJ2-5, with D perhaps TRBD2 (5 bases). V shed 1 base and J shed 5 bases, with 9 bases lying between them. CDR1 and CDR2 (germline): SGDLS, YYNGEE. CDR3 length: 13 residues.

The chain has TRBV28 and TRBJ2-7, with TRBD2 identical over 7 bases. The V segment lost 5 bases and the J segment 5 bases; nucleotides outside the gene matches: 12. This CDR3 is built from 15 residues. CDR1 is MDHEN, CDR2 SYDVKM, per germline. The CDR3 reads CASSLTGDGGNEQYF. Here the CDR3 DNA reads TGTGCCAGCAGTCTCACCGGGGACGGGGGGAACGAGCAGTACTTC. The complete variable domain, with remaining parts taken from reference TRBV28 and TRBJ2-7, reads DVKVTQSSRYLVKRTGEKVFLECVQDMDHENMFWYRQDPGLGLRLIYFSYDVKMKEKGDIPEGYSVSREKKERFSLILESASTNQTSMYLCASSLTGDGGNEQYFGPGTRLTVT.

V is TRBV5-6 and J is TRBJ2-5; 8 nucleotides match TRBD2. Trimming removed 3 bases from V and 3 bases from J; junction bases left unmatched: 10. CDR3 size: 16 residues. The germline CDR1 and CDR2 sequences are SGHDT and YYEEEE. CDR3 sequence (DNA): TGTGCCAGCAGCTCCGTCGCGGGGGGCGGAGAAGAGACCCAGTACTTC. It yields the protein CASSSVAGGGEETQYF.

This chain links TRBV7-6 with TRBJ1-2, with D hard to call. The CDR3 extends over 15 amino acids. Trimming removed 5 bases at V and 0 bases at J, with 13 bases between. Germline lookup yields CDR1 SGHVS and CDR2 FNYEAQ. CDR3 coding DNA: TGTGCCAGCAGCCCAAGTGGGCCCTCTAACTATGGCTACACCTTC. Its translation is CASSPSGPSNYGYTF.

The rearrangement uses TRBV14 and TRBJ2-7, with D maybe TRBD2 (5 bases). The germline CDR1 and CDR2 sequences are SGHDN and FVKESK. V lost 1 base and J lost 6, with 10 bases in between. The CDR3 runs 13 residues. The CDR3 nucleotides read TGTGCCAGCAGCCAAGTTACCCGGGGCGAGCAGTACTTC. It specifies CASSQVTRGEQYF.

The rearrangement uses TRBV7-9 and TRBJ1-1; weak D call: TRBD1 (5 bases). Germline V gene lookup returns CDR1 SEHNR and CDR2 FQNEAQ (reference sequence). Trimming removed 1 base at V and 11 bases at J, with 23 bases between. CDR3 size: 16 residues. The CDR3 spells CASSLGLVGHSRRAFF. CDR3 bases: TGTGCCAGCAGCTTAGGTCTAGTCGGACACTCTCGGAGGGCTTTCTTT.

The V and J genes are TRBV4-1 and TRBJ1-1; tentative D call: TRBD1 (6 bases). Germline values: CDR1 MGHRA, CDR2 YSYEKL. This CDR3 has 16 amino acids. Trimming removed 6 bases at V and 2 bases at J, with 19 bases between. CDR3 sequence reads: CASSSDRRRTNTEAFF. The CDR3, as DNA: TGCGCCAGCAGTTCAGACAGGCGTAGGACTAACACTGAAGCTTTCTTT.

This chain joins TRBV19 and TRBJ2-1; 8 bases are shared with TRBD2. The CDR3 runs 14 residues. V was clipped by 4 bases and J by 10 bases; unmatched bases: 9. Germline CDR1 LNHDA, CDR2 SQIVND (reference sequence). For the CDR3, the DNA is TGTGCCAGTAGTACGGGCGGGGGGCGAGGAGAGCAGTTCTTC. This encodes CASSTGGGRGEQFF.

V is TRBV28 and J is TRBJ2-3, with D unresolved. V gave up 2 bases and J gave up 6 bases, with 3 bases separating them. The germline CDR1 and CDR2 sequences are MDHEN and SYDVKM. This CDR3 comprises 11 residues. This CDR3 is CASSLVDTQYF. The DNA of the CDR3 is TGTGCCAGCAGTTTAGTGGATACGCAGTATTTT.

There are a few counts of this clone. The genes are TRBV2 and TRBJ2-7; D possibly corresponds to TRBD1 (6 bases). Germline assignment: CDR1 SNHLY and CDR2 FYNNEI. V was clipped by 10 bases and J by 4 bases, with 8 bases between them. The length of the CDR3 is 10 residues. Here the CDR3 DNA reads TGTGCCATCGGACAGTACGAGCAGTACTTC. It translates to CAIGQYEQYF.

The chain carries TRBV4-3 and TRBJ2-2; D remains unclear. Germline-derived CDR1 and CDR2 are LGHNA and YSLEER. The CDR3 covers 15 residues. Trimming stripped 0 bases from V and 4 bases from J, with 9 bases between. CDR3 bases: TGCGCCAGCAGCCAAGAGTTAGGGATCACCGGGGAGCTGTTTTTT. Its protein is CASSQELGITGELFF.

The chain has TRBV19 and TRBJ1-1; D is undetermined. V was trimmed by 4 bases and J by 2 bases, leaving 5 bases between them. The CDR3 runs 12 residues. In germline, CDR1 is LNHDA, CDR2 SQIVND (reference sequence). The CDR3 loop reads CASSRYNTEAFF. CDR3 sequence (DNA): TGTGCCAGTAGTAGATACAACACTGAAGCTTTCTTT.

This chain uses TRBV19 with TRBJ1-2, with TRBD1 as a possible D gene (5 bases). Germline CDR1 LNHDA, CDR2 SQIVND (reference sequence). V gave up 7 bases and J gave up 5 bases, with 20 bases separating them. There are 15 residues in the CDR3. CDR3 loop: CASTWPSQGVYGYTF. The CDR3 bases are TGTGCCAGTACCTGGCCCTCGCAGGGTGTTTATGGCTACACCTTC.

This clone showed up just a few times. V gene TRBV2 combines with J gene TRBJ2-2; no definite D call. Germline V gene lookup returns CDR1 SNHLY and CDR2 FYNNEI. This CDR3 has 12 amino acids. With 6 bases removed from V and 5 bases from J, the gap between germline ends came to 7 bases. The CDR3 region is CASRYQTGELFF. CDR3 sequence (DNA): TGTGCCAGCAGGTACCAAACCGGGGAGCTGTTTTTT.

The chain couples TRBV7-2 to TRBJ1-1; tentatively, D is TRBD1 (5 bases). Germline assignment: CDR1 SGHTA and CDR2 FQGNSA. The CDR3 is 14 amino acids. The V and J ends lost 1 base and 6 bases respectively, with 12 bases between them. CDR3 DNA: TGTGCCAGCAGCTTAGTAAGGGGAGGTGCTGAAGCTTTCTTT. Its translation is CASSLVRGGAEAFF.

The chain uses TRBV5-4 and TRBJ1-6; D possibly corresponds to TRBD1 (6 bases). The CDR3 length is 14 residues. CDR1 SGHNT and CDR2 YYREEE come from the germline V gene (reference sequence). Trimming left V 5 bases short and J 7 bases short, with 13 bases between. The DNA of the CDR3 is TGTGCCAGCAGAAAACAGGGTGCCAATTCACCCCTCCACTTT. Its protein product is CASRKQGANSPLHF.

This clone was observed a single time. The chain's CDR3 is CASSLGQGSTGNTIYF. The CDR3 bases are TGTGCCAGCAGTTTGGGACAGGGATCAACTGGAAACACCATATATTTT. The chain has TRBV6-6 and TRBJ1-3, with 9 bases aligning to TRBD1. Germline V lookup: CDR1 MNHNY, CDR2 SVGAGI (reference sequence). The CDR3 is 16 amino acids. Unmatched junction bases numbered 6, after V lost 4 bases and J lost 2 bases.

This clone was recorded only once. V is TRBV7-8 and J is TRBJ1-5, with TRBD1 as a possible D gene (6 bases). Germline assignment: CDR1 SGHVS and CDR2 FQNEAQ. This CDR3 contains 16 residues. V dropped 5 bases and J dropped 2 bases, with 16 bases sitting between them. The CDR3: CASSRRWGAGNQPQHF. CDR3 in DNA: TGTGCCAGCAGCCGAAGGTGGGGGGCTGGCAATCAGCCCCAGCATTTT.

The chain uses TRBV28 and TRBJ2-3, with 8 bases lining up with TRBD2. V trimming: 6 bases; J trimming: 2 bases; junction bases outside the gene matches: 16. Germline V gene sequence: CDR1 MDHEN, CDR2 SYDVKM. This CDR3 spans 18 amino acids. This chain's CDR3 is CASRRARGSGELTDTQYF. CDR3 bases: TGTGCCAGCAGACGGGCTCGTGGTAGCGGGGAACTCACAGATACGCAGTATTTT.

In DNA, the CDR3 is TGTGCCGGGTCACCACACAGTTCACCCCTCCACTTT. Translation: CAGSPHSSPLHF. V usage is TRBV2 and J usage is TRBJ1-6; D is uncertain. CDR3 length: 12 amino acids. V dropped 11 bases and J dropped 9 bases, with 14 bases sitting between them. Germline V gives CDR1 SNHLY, CDR2 FYNNEI.

The rearrangement joins TRBV19 to TRBJ1-5; TRBD1 might be the D (6 bases). Germline CDR1 and CDR2: LNHDA and SQIVND (reference sequence). Trimming shortened V by 5 bases and J by 0 bases, and 17 bases separated the two germline ends. The CDR3 sequence is 17 residues long. The CDR3 is CASSGGTGWISNQPQHF. The CDR3 DNA follows: TGTGCCAGTAGTGGCGGCACAGGGTGGATTAGCAATCAGCCCCAGCATTTT. Together with reference TRBV19 and TRBJ1-5, the CDR3 gives the full variable domain: DGGITQSPKYLFRKEGQNVTLSCEQNLNHDAMYWYRQDPGQGLRLIYYSQIVNDFQKGDIAEGYSVSREKKESFPLTVTSAQKNPTAFYLCASSGGTGWISNQPQHFGDGTRLSIL.

The rearrangement links TRBV6-5 to TRBJ2-3; 9 bases match TRBD1. This CDR3 region has 14 residues. V trimming: 2 bases; J trimming: 6 bases; junction bases outside the gene matches: 3. The germline V gene encodes CDR1 MNHEY and CDR2 SVGAGI. The CDR3 is CASSYDRGVDTQYF. The CDR3 region has the DNA TGTGCCAGCAGTTACGACAGGGGGGTTGATACGCAGTATTTT.

This clone was seen just once. The rearrangement links TRBV6-1 to TRBJ1-1; TRBD1 might be the D (5 bases). CDR3 length: 13 amino acids. Germline assignment: CDR1 MNHNS and CDR2 SASEGT. V was trimmed by 10 bases and J by 0 bases, leaving 12 bases between them. The CDR3: CATSGSLNTEAFF. CDR3 sequence (DNA): TGTGCCACCTCAGGGTCTTTGAACACTGAAGCTTTCTTT.

V gene TRBV11-3 combines with J gene TRBJ2-1, with 12 nucleotides matching TRBD2. V lost 4 bases to trimming and J lost 6 bases; unmatched junction nucleotides: 4. The CDR3 is made up of 15 amino acids. Germline V gene lookup returns CDR1 SGHNT and CDR2 YENEEA. CDR3 protein: CASSSGLAGINEQFF. Written as DNA, the CDR3 is TGTGCCAGCAGCTCGGGACTAGCGGGCATCAATGAGCAGTTCTTC. Full variable domain (missing parts from reference TRBV11-3 and TRBJ2-1): EAGVVQSPRYKIIEKKQPVAFWCNPISGHNTLYWYLQNLGQGPELLIRYENEEAVDDSQLPKDRFSAERLKGVDSTLKIQPAELGDSAVYLCASSSGLAGINEQFFGPGTRLTVL.

The gene calls are TRBV5-1 and TRBJ2-3, with TRBD2 identical over 12 bases. Germline V CDR1 and CDR2: SGHRS, YFSETQ. The ends lost 2 bases at V and 5 bases at J; junction bases unmatched: 9. The CDR3 length is 17 residues. As DNA, the CDR3 is TGCGCCAGCAGCTTTTGGCTAGCGGGGGGGCCGGGAGATACGCAGTATTTT. Protein sequence: CASSFWLAGGPGDTQYF.

The rearrangement joins TRBV29-1 to TRBJ2-2, with TRBD2 matching over 14 bases. Germline V CDR1 and CDR2: SQVTM, ANQGSEA. The V gene end was trimmed by 3 bases and the J gene end by 0 bases; junction bases not matched to a gene: 9. The CDR3 runs to 19 residues. The CDR3 nucleotides read TGCAGCGTTGATGGGAACCCGGGACTAGCGGGGGCGAACACCGGGGAGCTGTTTTTT. Translating gives CSVDGNPGLAGANTGELFF.

This clone was observed a few times. The chain has TRBV6-1 and TRBJ2-1, with 9 positions matching TRBD2. The CDR3 runs 15 residues. V gave up 7 bases and J gave up 3 bases; unmatched junction bases: 7. Germline V gene data show CDR1 as MNHNS and CDR2 as SASEGT. The CDR3 loop is CASKLRGGVYNEQFF. The CDR3 DNA sequence: TGTGCCAGCAAACTACGCGGGGGGGTCTACAATGAGCAGTTCTTC.

V and J are TRBV4-3 and TRBJ2-2, with 9 bases identical to TRBD1. Germline V CDR1 and CDR2: LGHNA, YSLEER. This CDR3 region has 17 residues. The V gene end was trimmed by 0 bases and the J gene end by 5 bases; junction bases not matched to a gene: 7. The CDR3 DNA reads as TGCGCCAGCAGCCAAGACGAACGACAGGGGGAGACCGGGGAGCTGTTTTTT. It specifies CASSQDERQGETGELFF.